The clone carrying this TCR beta chain was found a few times. This record comes from a study of blood T cell repertoires in COVID-19. For the study at large: COVID-19 samples collected from the United States, Italy and Spain covered acute and convalescent phases. The analysed material was cDNA or gDNA that came from T cells, B-cell-depleted T cells, or PBMCs.

The CDR3 is 15 amino acids. Trimming shortened V by 6 bases and J by 7 bases, and 16 bases separated the two germline ends. Germline lookup yields CDR1 SNHLY and CDR2 FYNNEI. Authors' analysis steps: Counts of nucleated cells, estimated from reference gene primer amplification, were obtained. Produced via immunoSEQ multiplex PCR; TCRdb's table is partial and in-frame only. V and J calls and clone size follow that table, whereas D and trimming were derived from the DNA. Of approximately 140,000 clones listed, 86% were seen once; the top ten hold roughly 8.7%. This clonotype originated in a woman aged 60-75 years with acute or convalescent COVID-19. This chain connects TRBV2 to TRBJ1-6, with D tentatively TRBD1 (6 bases). The sample comprised peripheral blood. The CDR3 DNA reads as TGTGCCAGCAGAGGGGGAGGGAAAGTCAATTCACCCCTCCACTTT. It encodes CASRGGGKVNSPLHF.